The entry that follows covers one T cell receptor (beta chain) sequence. This clonotype was detected ten times or more. Its antigen is still unknown. Qualities for individual bases were not recorded, and no much larger clone is one base off. cDNA was synthesized by template-switch 5'RACE using a primer with a 10-nucleotide random unique molecular identifier that tagged each TCR transcript. Over 190 million TCR-beta sequences, covering 15-18 subjects, were produced in each sequencing run. Total RNA was extracted with the RNeasy kit. Using the KAPA Real-time Library Amplification kit, TCR-beta VDJ regions were amplified with primers for the TCR constant region and the 5'RACE anchor. Sample indexes and Illumina adaptors were added in a first PCR, after which library yield was increased in a second PCR. After Ampure bead purification, the TCR product of roughly 650 bp was size-selected on a 2% E-gel SizeSelection system. Before pooling, library quality was assessed on a Bioanalyzer, concentration was determined with Qubit, and library quantification was performed with the Kapa Library Quantification kit. Libraries were sequenced paired-end 2 x 150 bp on an Illumina HiSeq 2500. To increase sequence diversity, roughly 24-30% phiX was spiked into each library pool. The original pipeline was this. The quality-filtered reads were processed with the UMI-based MiGEC pipeline, whose error correction step removed more than 90% of the raw TCR sequences. VDJ genes were aligned to IMGT germline references, and clonotypes were defined by unique CDR3 amino acid sequence plus V-J genes. Clonal expansion, Shannon diversity, and CDR3 relatedness (CalcPairwiseDistances, ClusterSamples) were evaluated with VDJtools, and phylogenetic trees were built with CLCbio workbench. Clones with at least 8 unique UMIs were defined as expanded, with this threshold being based on coefficient-of-variation modelling across technical triplicates. TCRdb reanalyzed the raw reads on its own, using fastp at Q25 for trimming and MiXCR for clone calling, and kept in-frame beta chains. Identical CDR3 proteins give one entry, which carries the most common genes and DNA. The authors' filters were not applied to this entry. In all, the sample holds approximately 100,000 distinct CDR3 sequences, and approximately 3.5% of those were seen once. The ten largest clones add up to around 2.7% of the sample.

For the unsorted PBMC libraries, 2 million PBMCs were stored in RNAlater at -80 degrees C until RNA extraction and were used to generate the libraries. The multiple sclerosis patients were enrolled in a US clinical protocol that used magnetic resonance imaging to evaluate disease progression. PBMCs were separated from peripheral blood using Ficoll-Hypaque density gradient centrifugation and then cryopreserved in liquid nitrogen. These data originate in a study of neurological immune-mediated disorders (dated by TCRdb to between 2017 and 2020). The study in broad terms: Among the approximately 35 multiple sclerosis patients, roughly 31 had relapsing-remitting MS and 3 had secondary progressive MS. The study compared peripheral blood TCR-beta repertoires of HTLV-I-associated myelopathy (HAM/TSP) patients, multiple sclerosis patients and healthy controls using UMI-based sequencing. Alongside PBMC samples, the set of 106 TCR-beta libraries contained longitudinal samples, technical triplicates, and paired CD4+ and CD8+ T-cell subsets that had been sorted. The cohort was made up of 68 subjects, consisting of around 14 HAM/TSP patients, approximately 35 multiple sclerosis patients and 20 healthy controls. The investigation overall reported the following: No identical CDR3 amino acid sequences were found to be shared among expanded clones across subjects, suggesting that TCR-beta repertoires were private in all groups. TCR clonal expansion was greatest in HAM/TSP patients and smallest in MS patients, who ranked below even healthy controls. In a phylogenetic analysis, the repertoires of 18 out of 34 MS patients fell into a single cluster of related CDR3 sequences, pointing to a possible signature at the repertoire level. No clinical or MRI features were associated with the MS cluster, and the authors said that larger cohorts are needed.

The junction shows trimming of 0 bases on V and 2 bases on J, and the gene matches do not reach 4 bases of it. The CDR3 runs 16 amino acids, cysteine and phenylalanine included. Of all the DNA, just the CDR3 is kept, 48 bases in frame from base 1. CDR1 SGHRS and CDR2 YFSETQ were looked up in the germline V gene. The sequenced sample consisted of PBMCs. The sequence came from a woman in her forties or fifties with multiple sclerosis. The receptor chain draws on TRBV5-1 and TRBJ1-4; 7 bases in between match TRBD1. The nucleotide sequence is given as TGCGCCAGCAGCTTGGGGGACAGAACTACTAATGAAAAACTGTTTTTT. This gives the protein CASSLGDRTTNEKLFF. Supplemented by the reference TRBV5-1 and TRBJ1-4 proteins around the CDR3, the complete variable domain is KAGVTQTPRYLIKTRGQQVTLSCSPISGHRSVSWYQQTPGQGLQFLFEYFSETQRNKGNFPGRFSGRQFSNSRSEMNVSTLELGDSALYLCASSLGDRTTNEKLFFGSGTQLSVL.